These 22 T cell receptor beta chains share one sample of origin, sequenced in a study of beta chain features in type 1 diabetes. Overall study results and limits: A moderate, significant TCRB CDR3 shortening appeared in type 1 diabetes across four CD4+ subsets.

No antigen has been identified for these receptors. The isolated RNA, all of it, was reverse transcribed, so expressed TCRB transcripts were what got sequenced. Using immunoSEQ multiplex PCR, the repertoire was profiled, and TCRdb retains in-frame clones only, with some absent. The data hold some 280,000 clones, with about 13% observed a single time. Material for sequencing was naive CD4+ T cells from blood. All receptors come from a man aged 30 to 39 with type 1 diabetes.

The chain has TRBV7-2 and TRBJ2-7, with a tentative D call TRBD2 (6 bases). V gave up 4 bases and J gave up 6 bases, with 19 bases separating them. This CDR3 spans 15 amino acids. Germline CDR1 is SGHTA and CDR2 is FQGNSA. CDR3 DNA sequence: TGTGCCAGCAGCTCGGGACTTTTCGCCCCTGGCGAGCAGTACTTC. This codes for CASSSGLFAPGEQYF. The entire variable domain, with the rest obtained from reference TRBV7-2 and TRBJ2-7, is as follows: GAGVSQSPSNKVTEKGKDVELRCDPISGHTALYWYRQSLGQGLEFLIYFQGNSAPDKSGLPSDRFSAERTGGSVSTLTIQRTQQEDSAVYLCASSSGLFAPGEQYFGPGTRLTVT.

Here the CDR3 reads CASSLEAGTSGANVLTF. As DNA, the CDR3 is TGCGCCAGCAGCTTAGAAGCGGGAACCTCTGGGGCCAACGTCCTGACTTTC. This chain connects TRBV5-1 to TRBJ2-6, with 7 bases identical to TRBD2. The CDR3 is 17 amino acids. The V gene end was trimmed by 2 bases and the J gene end by 0 bases; junction bases not matched to a gene: 5. The germline V gene encodes CDR1 SGHRS and CDR2 YFSETQ.

This clone was counted only a few times. The J gene is TRBJ1-1, the V gene TRBV7-9, with a weak D call TRBD1 (6 bases). V lost 4 bases and J 2 bases, leaving 26 bases between the germline ends. Looked up from germline, CDR1 is SEHNR and CDR2 is FQNEAQ (reference sequence). The CDR3 sequence is 19 residues long. The CDR3 coding sequence is TGTGCCAGCAGCTCACAAAGAGGGGTACAAACAGGGAGAAACACTGAAGCTTTCTTT. As protein: CASSSQRGVQTGRNTEAFF.

The sample holds a few counts of this clone. This chain links TRBV5-1 with TRBJ2-3; D uncertain. V was clipped by 6 bases and J by 0 bases, with 11 bases between them. This CDR3 is built from 14 residues. The germline CDR1 and CDR2 sequences are SGHRS and YFSETQ. CDR3 sequence: CASKPESSTDTQYF. The DNA for the CDR3 is TGCGCCAGCAAACCCGAGTCTAGCACAGATACGCAGTATTTT.

This chain uses TRBV28 with TRBJ2-7; 7 bases are shared with TRBD2. The CDR3 sequence is 13 residues long. Per the germline V gene, CDR1 is MDHEN and CDR2 is SYDVKM. V shed 6 bases, J shed 2 bases, and the junction held 4 bases outside the gene matches. CDR3 region: CASRSGTTYEQYF. The CDR3 bases are TGTGCCAGCAGGTCCGGGACTACCTACGAGCAGTACTTC.

The V call is TRBV4-1, the J call TRBJ2-2; TRBD1 agrees at 7 bases. CDR1 MGHRA and CDR2 YSYEKL come from the germline V gene. This CDR3 has 15 residues. Losses at the gene ends were 4 bases for V and 5 bases for J; bases not matched to a gene: 7. CDR3 in amino acids: CASSPDRVGTGELFF. The CDR3 DNA reads TGCGCCAGCAGCCCCGACAGGGTAGGAACCGGGGAGCTGTTTTTT.

Remarks on this clone: The same CDR3 also results from other DNA sequences found in this sample. This sequence joins TRBV7-3 and TRBJ2-7; D is possibly TRBD2 (5 bases). The V gene lost 2 bases and the J gene lost 1 base, with 9 bases spanning the gap. This CDR3 region has 14 residues. Germline V gene sequence: CDR1 SGHTA, CDR2 FQGTGA. The CDR3 protein is CASSLAGGSYEQYF. The CDR3 region has the DNA TGTGCCAGCAGCTTAGCGGGCGGTTCCTACGAGCAGTACTTC.

This chain uses TRBV7-3 with TRBJ2-2; 8 nucleotides align to TRBD2. Germline V gene lookup returns CDR1 SGHTA and CDR2 FQGTGA. V shed 8 bases and J 4 bases; nucleotides not matched to a gene: 6. The CDR3 covers 14 residues. The CDR3: CASRRGDSTGELFF. Here the CDR3 DNA reads TGTGCCAGCCGGCGGGGGGACTCCACCGGGGAGCTGTTTTTT.

V and J are TRBV5-1 and TRBJ2-1, with D possibly being TRBD2 (6 bases). Germline V gives CDR1 SGHRS, CDR2 YFSETQ. The CDR3 extends over 14 amino acids. With 4 bases removed from V and 6 bases from J, the gap between germline ends came to 14 bases. The CDR3 here is CASSIWERANEQFF. CDR3 nucleotides: TGCGCCAGCAGCATCTGGGAGCGGGCCAATGAGCAGTTCTTC.

The rearrangement uses TRBV2 and TRBJ1-1; 7 nucleotides agree with TRBD1. V gave up 8 bases and J gave up 4 bases; unmatched junction bases: 7. The CDR3 spans 13 residues. CDR1 is SNHLY and CDR2 is FYNNEI in the germline V gene. The CDR3 is CASAEGAVTEAFF. The DNA for the CDR3 is TGTGCCAGCGCCGAGGGGGCGGTCACTGAAGCTTTCTTT. The variable domain in full, completed from reference TRBV2 and TRBJ1-1, reads EPEVTQTPSHQVTQMGQEVILRCVPISNHLYFYWYRQILGQKVEFLVSFYNNEISEKSEIFDDQFSVERPDGSNFTLKIRSTKLEDSAMYFCASAEGAVTEAFFGQGTRLTVV.

This chain links TRBV9 with TRBJ2-3; 11 positions match TRBD1. V gave up 3 bases and J gave up 4 bases; unmatched junction bases: 7. The CDR3 is 16 amino acids. Germline V gene sequence: CDR1 SGDLS, CDR2 YYNGEE. The CDR3 DNA follows: TGTGCCAGCAGCGCTAGGACAGGGGGCATTGCAGATACGCAGTATTTT. Its translation is CASSARTGGIADTQYF.

The rearrangement uses TRBV5-6 and TRBJ2-3; D ambiguous. V was trimmed by 4 bases and J by 1 base, leaving 10 bases between them. There are 14 residues in the CDR3. CDR1 is SGHDT, CDR2 YYEEEE, per germline. This chain's CDR3 is CASSRVLRTDTQYF. In DNA form, the CDR3 reads TGTGCCAGCAGCCGGGTTCTTCGCACAGATACGCAGTATTTT.

This rearrangement joins TRBV7-9 to TRBJ2-1; 11 bases agree with TRBD2. J was trimmed by 4 bases and V by 4 bases; bases with no gene match: 9. CDR1 is SEHNR, CDR2 FQNEAQ, per germline (reference sequence). The CDR3 extends over 17 amino acids. CDR3 protein: CASSSTLGLAEYNEQFF. The CDR3 nucleotides are TGTGCCAGCAGCTCGACTCTGGGACTAGCGGAGTACAATGAGCAGTTCTTC.

The chain couples TRBV7-9 to TRBJ2-1; a weak D match, TRBD1 (5 bases). The V gene lost 5 bases and the J gene lost 2 bases, with 10 bases spanning the gap. Germline CDR1 is SEHNR and CDR2 is FQNEAQ (reference sequence). CDR3 size: 14 residues. CDR3 loop: CASSGRQPYNEQFF. The CDR3 nucleotides are TGTGCCAGCAGCGGAAGACAGCCCTACAATGAGCAGTTCTTC.

The gene calls are TRBV4-3 and TRBJ2-1; a possible D gene is TRBD2 (5 bases). The germline CDR1 and CDR2 sequences are LGHNA and YSLEER. The CDR3 has 15 amino acids. V was shortened by 4 bases and J by 6 bases, with 16 bases between the two germline ends. CDR3 nucleotide sequence: TGCGCCAGCAGCCGATCGATGAGGGATCTCAATGAGCAGTTCTTC. Translating gives CASSRSMRDLNEQFF.

The chain has TRBV7-2 and TRBJ2-3; D uncertain. In germline, CDR1 is SGHTA, CDR2 FQGNSA. This CDR3 is built from 13 residues. The V gene lost 3 bases and the J gene lost 5 bases, with 9 bases spanning the gap. CDR3 protein: CASSLAVRDTQYF. CDR3 nucleotide sequence: TGTGCCAGCAGCTTGGCTGTAAGAGATACGCAGTATTTT.

The V gene is TRBV11-2, the J gene TRBJ2-5, with 7 bases that match TRBD2. Germline values: CDR1 SGHAT, CDR2 FQNNGV. After removal of 1 base from V and 5 bases from J, the junction contained 10 bases not matched to a gene. The CDR3 length is 16 residues. This CDR3 is CASSLVFAGVFETQYF. CDR3 bases: TGTGCCAGCAGCTTAGTGTTTGCGGGAGTTTTTGAGACCCAGTACTTC.

This clone has a handful of counts. CDR3 DNA sequence: TGTGCCAGCAGCTCGGGACAGGCAGGGGGGGAGCTGTTTTTT. It yields the protein CASSSGQAGGELFF. The rearrangement links TRBV7-2 to TRBJ2-2, with TRBD1 matching over 8 bases. Trimming at V came to 4 bases and at J to 8 bases, leaving 6 bases not matched to a gene. CDR3 length equals 14 residues. Germline V gene data show CDR1 as SGHTA and CDR2 as FQGNSA.

A few counts support this clone. The chain couples TRBV5-4 to TRBJ2-7, with 8 bases fitting TRBD1. Germline V gene data show CDR1 as SGHNT and CDR2 as YYREEE (reference sequence). The junction had 9 bases not matched to a gene; V was cut back by 7 bases and J by 3 bases. This CDR3 spans 14 amino acids. CDR3 sequence: CASRPGQAIYEQYF. The DNA of the CDR3 is TGTGCCAGCCGGCCGGGACAGGCCATCTACGAGCAGTACTTC.

In this sample, this clone turned up a few times. The rearrangement uses TRBV27 and TRBJ2-3; 8 positions match TRBD1. CDR1 is MNHEY, CDR2 SMNVEV, per germline (reference sequence). The ends lost 4 bases at V and 1 base at J; junction bases unmatched: 4. There are 15 residues in the CDR3. CDR3 sequence reads: CASSSRDRRTDTQYF. The CDR3 DNA is TGTGCCAGCAGTTCCCGGGACAGGCGCACAGATACGCAGTATTTT.

This clone was picked up a small number of times. V is TRBV7-2 and J is TRBJ1-5; D remains ambiguous. The CDR3 sequence is 13 residues long. CDR1 and CDR2 (germline): SGHTA, FQGNSA. Trimming shortened V by 0 bases and J by 4 bases, and 4 bases separated the two germline ends. DNA for the CDR3: TGTGCCAGCAGCTTAGCGAGGAATCAGCCCCAGCATTTT. It is translated as CASSLARNQPQHF.

This clone showed up just a few times. The V call is TRBV7-2, the J call TRBJ2-4, with TRBD2 matching 8 bases. The CDR3 runs to 15 residues. Germline CDR1 is SGHTA and CDR2 is FQGNSA. Trimming removed 6 bases from V and 9 bases from J; junction bases left unmatched: 13. CDR3 protein: CASSDESGSRGIQYF. The CDR3 DNA is TGTGCCAGCAGTGACGAGAGCGGGAGTAGAGGCATTCAGTACTTC. The full variable domain, with the rest looked up from reference TRBV7-2 and TRBJ2-4, is GAGVSQSPSNKVTEKGKDVELRCDPISGHTALYWYRQSLGQGLEFLIYFQGNSAPDKSGLPSDRFSAERTGGSVSTLTIQRTQQEDSAVYLCASSDESGSRGIQYFGAGTRLSVL.